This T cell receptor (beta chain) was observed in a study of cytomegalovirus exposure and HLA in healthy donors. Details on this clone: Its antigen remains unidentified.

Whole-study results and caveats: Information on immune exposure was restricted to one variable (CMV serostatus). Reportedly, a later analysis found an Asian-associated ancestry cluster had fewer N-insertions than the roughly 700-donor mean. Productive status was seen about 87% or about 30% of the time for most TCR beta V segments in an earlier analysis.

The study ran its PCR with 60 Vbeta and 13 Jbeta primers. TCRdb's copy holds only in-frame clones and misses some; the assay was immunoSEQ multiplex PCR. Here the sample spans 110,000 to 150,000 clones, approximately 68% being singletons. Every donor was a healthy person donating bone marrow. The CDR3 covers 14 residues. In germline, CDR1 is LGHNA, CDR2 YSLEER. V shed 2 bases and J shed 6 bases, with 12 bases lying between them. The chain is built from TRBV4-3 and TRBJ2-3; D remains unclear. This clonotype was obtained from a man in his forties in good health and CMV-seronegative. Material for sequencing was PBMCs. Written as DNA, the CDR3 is TGCGCCAGCAGCCAACAGATAGCAGCTGATACGCAGTATTTT. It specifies CASSQQIAADTQYF.